This T cell receptor (beta chain) originates from a study of T cells in Graves' hyperthyroidism and ophthalmopathy (dated by TCRdb to between 2018 and 2021). Study-level background: TCR V-J signatures able to tell the groups apart were searched for in a discovery cohort of 95 to 100 patients, of whom 40 to 45 had Graves' ophthalmopathy and around 57 had stable Graves' hyperthyroidism. The 95 to 100 discovery patients were randomly divided into training and test sets at a 7:3 ratio. The paper reports TCR Vbeta CDR3 sequencing of some 140 peripheral blood samples: 40 or so ophthalmopathy, fewer than 85 hyperthyroidism and approximately 17 progressor patients. In several Graves' hyperthyroidism patients, the study also compared T-cell repertoires from thyroid tissue with T-cell repertoires from blood. After blood sampling, hyperthyroidism patients were treated with methimazole at a starting dose of 30 mg daily, and ophthalmopathy patients were treated with high-dose intravenous methylprednisolone. Whether ophthalmopathy could be predicted prospectively was tested in an independent validation cohort made up of 18 to 20 hyperthyroidism patients plus 17 patients who later progressed to ophthalmopathy.

Stable Graves' hyperthyroidism was defined as the absence of progression to ophthalmopathy over 18 months of follow-up. The hyperthyroidism patients were between 18 and 65 years old and newly diagnosed, with a disease duration of less than 2 months. The study excluded patients with uncontrolled infections, other autoimmune diseases, pregnancy or lactation. Diagnoses were established on the basis of clinical symptoms, serum thyroxine and TRAb, thyroid ultrasound, and orbital computed tomography. Trizol reagent was used to extract total RNA, and RNA quality was then checked on an Agilent 2100 Bioanalyzer. The TCR beta CDR3 regions were amplified from RNA transcripts. For the first round of RT-PCR on the TCR CDR3, the HTBI primer set was used together with the Qiagen OneStep RT-PCR kit. A second multiplex PCR round built the libraries, followed by size selection and purification. Paired-end sequencing of the libraries was performed with 100 bp reads on an Illumina HiSeq2000. Per the source publication's procedure: SOAPnuke was used to process the raw data, removing reads that contained adapters or uncalled bases, had a mean Phred below 15, or lacked an exact match to the constant primer or identifier. COPE v1.2.5 was used to merge high-quality paired reads, and clonotypes were defined as unique nucleotide sequences. MiTCR v1.1 was used to align clonotypes to the IMGT TRBV, TRBD and TRBJ reference segments. The analysis included only V-J combinations with a frequency above 0.0001, which together covered approximately 99% of the repertoires. A TCS score was defined as the ratio of F50 (clonal expansion) to E x V (chaos), with BLOSUM62-based TCRdist applied between CDR3 peptides within each V-J. Welch's t-statistics and random forest reduced around 510 V-J features to roughly 13, which were used in a naive Bayes classifier (R e1071). The Morisita-Horn index was used to measure how similar the thyroid and blood repertoires were. TCRdb reanalyzed the raw reads on its own, using fastp at Q25 for trimming and MiXCR for clone calling, and kept in-frame beta chains. Under each unique CDR3 protein, matching rows form one entry showing the most common genes and DNA. These V and J calls originate from TCRdb's pipeline instead of the authors' own analysis. In all, the sample holds about 46,000 distinct CDR3 sequences, and over 45% of those were seen once. Of the sample, roughly 32% falls within the top ten clones.

This clonotype was picked up many times. The specificity of this receptor is unknown. The input lacks base qualities; no much larger clone sits a single base away. Broader findings and caveats from the paper: Ophthalmopathy was separated from stable hyperthyroidism by a 13 V-J signature model, with around 88% sensitivity and 81% to 82% specificity obtained in cross-validation and 80%/75% obtained in testing. Sample size was not statistically predetermined, and investigators were not blinded to group allocation. Blood samples also contained most of the expanded thyroid clonotypes (frequency above 0.001), which suggests that blood repertoires may reflect thyroid immune responses. During validation, the model predicted progression to ophthalmopathy a median of about 6.3 months ahead of onset, with 60% to 71% sensitivity and about 75% specificity.

V has 2 bases trimmed and J has 5 bases trimmed; junction bases matching no gene number 6. According to the germline V gene, CDR1 reads SGHAT and CDR2 reads FQNNGV. Measured from the cysteine to the phenylalanine, the CDR3 is 15 residues long. The DNA shown is the 45-base CDR3, in frame from base 1. This receptor was identified in a woman in her forties or fifties with Graves' hyperthyroidism. The sample consisted of peripheral blood or thyroid tissue (not recorded which). The rearrangement combines TRBV11-2 with TRBJ2-3; TRBD2 matches 8 bases in the middle. CDR3 loop: CASSLLFSGVDTQYF. In nucleotide form, the sequence is TGTGCCAGCAGCTTACTATTTAGCGGGGTAGATACGCAGTATTTT.